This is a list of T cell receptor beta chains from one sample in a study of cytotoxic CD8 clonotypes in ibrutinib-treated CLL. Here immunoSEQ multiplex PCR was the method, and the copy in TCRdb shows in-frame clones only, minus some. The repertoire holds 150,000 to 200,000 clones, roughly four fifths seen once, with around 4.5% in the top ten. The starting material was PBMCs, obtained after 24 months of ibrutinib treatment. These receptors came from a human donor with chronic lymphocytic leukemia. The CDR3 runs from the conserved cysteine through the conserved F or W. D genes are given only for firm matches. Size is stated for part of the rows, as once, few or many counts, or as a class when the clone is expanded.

CDR3: CASSSPGSGANVLTF; DNA: TGCGCCAGCAGCTCTCCCGGGTCTGGGGCCAACGTCCTGACTTTC; length: 15; size: -; D: -; J: TRBJ2-6; V: TRBV5-1
CDR3: CASSEKRALFTDTQYF; DNA: TGTGCCAGCAGTGAGAAGCGGGCTCTTTTCACAGATACGCAGTATTTT; length: 16; size: -; D: -; J: TRBJ2-3; V: TRBV2
CDR3: CASSPGAPSYEQYF; DNA: TGTGCCAGCAGCCCGGGGGCCCCATCCTACGAGCAGTACTTC; length: 14; size: -; D: -; J: TRBJ2-7; V: TRBV7-2
CDR3: CASRIETSGPLALFNTQYF; DNA: TGTGCCAGCAGGATCGAGACTAGCGGGCCCCTGGCCCTTTTTAATACGCAGTATTTT; length: 19; size: -; D: TRBD2; J: TRBJ2-3; V: TRBV2
CDR3: CASSVLGVWYNEQFF; DNA: TGTGCCAGCAGCGTACTCGGGGTGTGGTACAATGAGCAGTTCTTC; length: 15; size: -; D: -; J: TRBJ2-1; V: TRBV9
CDR3: CASRGLYNEQFF; DNA: TGTGCCAGCCGGGGACTGTACAATGAGCAGTTCTTC; length: 12; size: -; D: -; J: TRBJ2-1; V: TRBV11-2
CDR3: CSTTRDSENEQFF; DNA: TGCAGCACGACCCGGGACTCCGAGAATGAGCAGTTCTTC; length: 13; size: -; D: -; J: TRBJ2-1; V: TRBV29-1
CDR3: CASTRQEDGYTF; DNA: TGCGCCAGCACCCGACAGGAGGATGGCTACACCTTC; length: 12; size: many; D: -; J: TRBJ1-2; V: TRBV10-2
CDR3: CASTSGVVSTDTQYF; DNA: TGTGCCTCCACCTCGGGGGTGGTAAGCACAGATACGCAGTATTTT; length: 15; size: -; D: -; J: TRBJ2-3; V: TRBV30
CDR3: CATSVGLGEKLFF; DNA: TGTGCCACCAGCGTCGGTTTGGGGGAAAAACTGTTTTTT; length: 13; size: -; D: -; J: TRBJ1-4; V: TRBV15
CDR3: CASRATLFAHEQFF; DNA: TGTGCCAGCAGAGCTACTTTGTTTGCCCATGAGCAGTTCTTC; length: 14; size: -; D: -; J: TRBJ2-1; V: TRBV6-4
CDR3: CASRKESGDTEAFF; DNA: TGTGCCAGCAGGAAGGAGAGTGGGGACACTGAAGCTTTCTTT; length: 14; size: few; D: -; J: TRBJ1-1; V: TRBV2
CDR3: CASSYDISNEKLFF; DNA: TGTGCCAGCAGTTACGATATAAGTAATGAAAAACTGTTTTTT; length: 14; size: -; D: -; J: TRBJ1-4; V: TRBV7-9
CDR3: CASRAEGLAGGTGELFF; DNA: TGTGCCAGCAGAGCTGAGGGACTAGCGGGAGGCACCGGGGAGCTGTTTTTT; length: 17; size: -; D: TRBD2; J: TRBJ2-2; V: TRBV7-2
CDR3: CASSHRGSYEQYF; DNA: TGTGCCAGCAGCCACAGGGGGTCCTACGAGCAGTACTTC; length: 13; size: -; D: TRBD1; J: TRBJ2-7; V: TRBV6-6
CDR3: CASSLGVIANYGYTF; DNA: TGCGCCAGCAGCTTGGGCGTGATAGCTAACTATGGCTACACCTTC; length: 15; size: once; D: -; J: TRBJ1-2; V: TRBV5-1